Listed below are T cell receptor beta chains from one sample, sequenced in a study of blood T cell repertoires in COVID-19. The method was immunoSEQ multiplex PCR; TCRdb's version includes in-frame clones alone and lacks a portion of them. The sample holds 150,000 to 200,000 clones, over 75% seen once. Sequenced input: PBMCs or T cells enriched from blood (not recorded which). The source of these receptors is a woman aged 18-35 years who had recovered from COVID-19. CDR3s include the opening cysteine and the closing phenylalanine or tryptophan. A D gene is named only where the DNA matches it firmly. Clone size is not always given. Where it is, it says once, few, many or a class for expanded clones.

CDR3 DNA: TGTGCCAGCAGTAGGGGCAAGCAGTTCTTC; CDR3 protein: CASSRGKQFF; J gene: TRBJ2-1; D gene: .; clone size: .; V gene: TRBV28
CDR3 DNA: TGTGCCAGCAGCGGGACAGGGGAGGGCACTGAAGCTTTCTTT; CDR3 protein: CASSGTGEGTEAFF; J gene: TRBJ1-1; D gene: TRBD1; clone size: .; V gene: TRBV5-4
CDR3 DNA: TGCGCCAGTACAGGGGGCTGGGCGAACACCGGGGAGCTGTTTTTT; CDR3 protein: CASTGGWANTGELFF; J gene: TRBJ2-2; D gene: TRBD1; clone size: .; V gene: TRBV5-1
CDR3 DNA: TGTGCCAGCTCACCTGGACAGATCTCCTACGAGCAGTACTTC; CDR3 protein: CASSPGQISYEQYF; J gene: TRBJ2-7; D gene: .; clone size: .; V gene: TRBV18
CDR3 DNA: TGTGCCAGCAGTTCCCCCCAGGGGGTTCAGTTCTTC; CDR3 protein: CASSSPQGVQFF; J gene: TRBJ2-1; D gene: TRBD1; clone size: .; V gene: TRBV6-5
CDR3 DNA: TGTGCCAGCAGCCCTTCTCTCTGGGCTAGCGGGAGGGATCACACAGATACGCAGTATTTT; CDR3 protein: CASSPSLWASGRDHTDTQYF; J gene: TRBJ2-3; D gene: TRBD2; clone size: .; V gene: TRBV4-2
CDR3 DNA: TGTGCCAGCAGCTTCGTGGCGGGACTTCAAGAGACCCAGTACTTC; CDR3 protein: CASSFVAGLQETQYF; J gene: TRBJ2-5; D gene: .; clone size: .; V gene: TRBV7-2
CDR3 DNA: TGTGCCAGCAGCTTAGAGGATTCCCCGAATGAAAAACTGTTTTTT; CDR3 protein: CASSLEDSPNEKLFF; J gene: TRBJ1-4; D gene: .; clone size: .; V gene: TRBV7-3
CDR3 DNA: TGTGCCAGCAGTTGGGGGCAGGCTGAAGCTTTCTTT; CDR3 protein: CASSWGQAEAFF; J gene: TRBJ1-1; D gene: .; clone size: .; V gene: TRBV6-6
CDR3 DNA: TGTGCCAGCAGCCGACAGGGGGCGGAAGGAAACACCATATATTTT; CDR3 protein: CASSRQGAEGNTIYF; J gene: TRBJ1-3; D gene: TRBD1; clone size: .; V gene: TRBV11-2
CDR3 DNA: TGCGCCAGCAGCCCCCCGACCCAGGCGGGGGGGGATACGCAGTATTTT; CDR3 protein: CASSPPTQAGGDTQYF; J gene: TRBJ2-3; D gene: TRBD2; clone size: once; V gene: TRBV5-1
CDR3 DNA: TGTGCCAGCACTCCCGGGGACAGGGGAACCGGGGAGCTGTTTTTT; CDR3 protein: CASTPGDRGTGELFF; J gene: TRBJ2-2; D gene: TRBD1; clone size: .; V gene: TRBV7-9
CDR3 DNA: TGTGCCATCAGTAGCGACAGGAACCCTTACAATGAGCAGTTCTTC; CDR3 protein: CAISSDRNPYNEQFF; J gene: TRBJ2-1; D gene: .; clone size: .; V gene: TRBV10-3
CDR3 DNA: TGTGCCAGCAGCAAAAACACCATATATTTT; CDR3 protein: CASSKNTIYF; J gene: TRBJ1-3; D gene: .; clone size: .; V gene: TRBV28
CDR3 DNA: TGTGCCACCAGCAGAGCAGGTGGACTATTGGCCCAAGAGACCCAGTACTTC; CDR3 protein: CATSRAGGLLAQETQYF; J gene: TRBJ2-5; D gene: .; clone size: .; V gene: TRBV15
CDR3 DNA: TGTGCCAGCAGCTCCAAGGGACAGGTTGCCTACGAGCAGTACTTC; CDR3 protein: CASSSKGQVAYEQYF; J gene: TRBJ2-7; D gene: TRBD1; clone size: .; V gene: TRBV5-5
CDR3 DNA: TGTGCCAGCAGCTTAGCCAGAACGAACACCGGGGAGCTGTTTTTT; CDR3 protein: CASSLARTNTGELFF; J gene: TRBJ2-2; D gene: .; clone size: .; V gene: TRBV7-8
CDR3 DNA: TGTGCCAGCAGCCAAGAGCTAGCGGGAGCAGATACGCAGTATTTT; CDR3 protein: CASSQELAGADTQYF; J gene: TRBJ2-3; D gene: TRBD2; clone size: .; V gene: TRBV4-2
CDR3 DNA: TGTGCCAGCAGTGACTTGTCACAGCTTAGCTCCTACAATGAGCAGTTCTTC; CDR3 protein: CASSDLSQLSSYNEQFF; J gene: TRBJ2-1; D gene: .; clone size: .; V gene: TRBV2
CDR3 DNA: TGTGCCAGCTCAGCACTGACTAGCGGCACCTACGAGCAGTACTTC; CDR3 protein: CASSALTSGTYEQYF; J gene: TRBJ2-7; D gene: TRBD2; clone size: .; V gene: TRBV18
CDR3 DNA: TGTGCCAGCCAGAAAGGGAGCAACGAGCAGTACTTC; CDR3 protein: CASQKGSNEQYF; J gene: TRBJ2-7; D gene: .; clone size: .; V gene: TRBV3-1/TRBV3-2
CDR3 DNA: TGTGCCAGCAGTGAAGGGAGAGGCTGGAACACTGAAGCTTTCTTT; CDR3 protein: CASSEGRGWNTEAFF; J gene: TRBJ1-1; D gene: .; clone size: few; V gene: TRBV2
CDR3 DNA: TGTGCCAGCAGTTTCGCGAGTGCGGAGACCCAGTACTTC; CDR3 protein: CASSFASAETQYF; J gene: TRBJ2-5; D gene: .; clone size: .; V gene: TRBV28
CDR3 DNA: TGTGCCTGGGACGGACAGATGAACACTGAAGCTTTCTTT; CDR3 protein: CAWDGQMNTEAFF; J gene: TRBJ1-1; D gene: .; clone size: .; V gene: TRBV30
CDR3 DNA: TGTGCCAGTACATTGGCCCCCCCGACAAACACCGGGGAGCTGTTTTTT; CDR3 protein: CASTLAPPTNTGELFF; J gene: TRBJ2-2; D gene: .; clone size: .; V gene: TRBV27
CDR3 DNA: TGCGCCAGCAGCCAAGGTATCTTGGGCAGGATGATGAACACTGAAGCTTTCTTT; CDR3 protein: CASSQGILGRMMNTEAFF; J gene: TRBJ1-1; D gene: .; clone size: .; V gene: TRBV4-1
CDR3 DNA: TGCAGTGCTAGTGGACTAGCGGGGGGCACAGATACGCAGTATTTT; CDR3 protein: CSASGLAGGTDTQYF; J gene: TRBJ2-3; D gene: TRBD2; clone size: .; V gene: TRBV20-1
CDR3 DNA: TGTGCCAGCAGCTTCTATTCGGCTAGCGGGAGTTTAAAAGAGACCCAGTACTTC; CDR3 protein: CASSFYSASGSLKETQYF; J gene: TRBJ2-5; D gene: TRBD2; clone size: .; V gene: TRBV7-8
CDR3 DNA: TGTGCCAGCAGCCTAGCCCGGGGGGCCGCTTTCTTT; CDR3 protein: CASSLARGAAFF; J gene: TRBJ1-1; D gene: .; clone size: .; V gene: TRBV7-9
CDR3 DNA: TGTGCCAGCAGTCCCCATCAGCGGACAGGGAAGGTTTGGGGCTACACCTTC; CDR3 protein: CASSPHQRTGKVWGYTF; J gene: TRBJ1-2; D gene: TRBD1; clone size: few; V gene: TRBV28
CDR3 DNA: TGTGCCAGCAGTTTCTTGGGGCGCGATGAAAAACTGTTTTTT; CDR3 protein: CASSFLGRDEKLFF; J gene: TRBJ1-4; D gene: .; clone size: .; V gene: TRBV28
CDR3 DNA: TGTGCCAGCAGCCTCAAGACAGGTCCCGTCTTTAACTATGGCTACACCTTC; CDR3 protein: CASSLKTGPVFNYGYTF; J gene: TRBJ1-2; D gene: .; clone size: .; V gene: TRBV28